This TCR beta chain was captured by sequencing in a study of shared clonotypes between healthy human individuals. Whole-study findings and limits: Only blood underwent sampling, and tissue repertoires likely differ. Around 5% was the fraction of naive CD4 clonotypes found shared across a handful of donors.

Splitting of each subset's genomic DNA was done evenly across several immunoSEQ plates. Sequencing used immunoSEQ multiplex PCR; TCRdb keeps in-frame clones, though not all of them. The table has approximately 2.1 million clones, about 92% seen once. V lost 3 bases and J 7 bases, leaving 13 bases between the germline ends. Germline-derived CDR1 and CDR2 are MNHEY and SVGAGI. The CDR3 is 15 amino acids. About this clone: What it binds is not known.

The sequencing input was naive CD4+ T cells from PBMCs. Indicated subset: CD45RA+ positively selected. The chain couples TRBV6-5 to TRBJ1-6, with D tentatively TRBD1 (5 bases). The TCR sequence derives from a young man in good health. Some clones in this sample may be carry-over from other donors' samples. Here the CDR3 reads CASSYGVTANSPLHF. The CDR3 coding sequence is TGTGCCAGCAGTTATGGCGTGACAGCCAATTCACCCCTCCACTTT.